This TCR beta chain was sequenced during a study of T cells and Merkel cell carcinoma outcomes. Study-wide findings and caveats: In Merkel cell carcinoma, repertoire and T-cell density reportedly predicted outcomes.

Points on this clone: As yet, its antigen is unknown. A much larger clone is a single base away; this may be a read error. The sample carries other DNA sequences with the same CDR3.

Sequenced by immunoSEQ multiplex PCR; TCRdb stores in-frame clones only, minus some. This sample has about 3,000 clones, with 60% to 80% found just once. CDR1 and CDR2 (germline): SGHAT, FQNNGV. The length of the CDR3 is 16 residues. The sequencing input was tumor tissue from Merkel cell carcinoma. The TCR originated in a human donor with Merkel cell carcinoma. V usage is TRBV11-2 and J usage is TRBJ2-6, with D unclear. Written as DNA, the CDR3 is TGTGCTAGCAGCTTATTGGTCATCTCTGGGGCCAACGTCCTGACTTTC. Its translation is CASSLLVISGANVLTF. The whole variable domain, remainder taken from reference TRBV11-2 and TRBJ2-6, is EAGVAQSPRYKIIEKRQSVAFWCNPISGHATLYWYQQILGQGPKLLIQFQNNGVVDDSQLPKDRFSAERLKGVDSTLKIQPAKLEDSAVYLCASSLLVISGANVLTFGAGSRLTVL.